Each of the 4 T cell receptor beta chains below was sequenced from the same sample in a study of response to subunit inactivated influenza vaccine. TCRdb reanalysed the RT-PCR reads using MiXCR and keeps one entry per CDR3 protein. The repertoire holds just under 250,000 distinct CDR3 sequences, with 9% to 15% as singletons. The sample in question was non-naive T cells sorted from PBMCs, obtained about 14 days before vaccination. The receptors shown here come from a man aged 50-59 years who received an inactivated influenza vaccine.

This clonotype was seen a few times. The chain recombines TRBV12-3 or TRBV12-4 with TRBJ1-1; the D is unclear. Deletions cut 3 bases from V and 5 bases from J, with 10 bases between. The CDR3 is 13 residues long. The CDR3 region is CASSLVGYTEAFF. The CDR3 DNA reads as TGTGCCAGCAGTTTGGTAGGGTATACTGAAGCTTTCTTT.

This clonotype was seen repeatedly, ten times or more. The rearrangement uses TRBV20-1 and TRBJ1-5, with D unclear. The germline V gene has CDR1 DFQATT and CDR2 SNEGSKA (reference sequence). The CDR3 extends over 14 amino acids. V was trimmed by 3 bases and J by 6 bases, leaving 15 bases between them. CDR3: CSASENSYSQPQHF. The CDR3 DNA reads as TGCAGTGCTAGCGAAAACAGTTACAGTCAGCCCCAGCATTTT.

This chain uses TRBV2 with TRBJ2-3; D is unresolved. From germline, CDR1 is SNHLY and CDR2 FYNNEI. The CDR3 runs to 13 residues. Trimming took off 5 bases at V and 5 bases at J, with 11 bases between the two ends. The CDR3 loop is CASSMQAKDTQYF. CDR3 DNA sequence: TGTGCCAGCAGTATGCAGGCAAAAGATACGCAGTATTTT.

This clonotype occurred a few times. The V call is TRBV3-1, the J call TRBJ2-7; D possibly corresponds to TRBD2 (5 bases). This CDR3 has 12 amino acids. Trimming removed 2 bases at V and 7 bases at J, with 9 bases between. Germline loops: CDR1 LGHDT, CDR2 YNNKEL (reference sequence). CDR3 amino acids: CASSQRRGEQYF. As DNA, the CDR3 is TGTGCCAGCAGCCAACGGCGAGGGGAGCAGTACTTC.